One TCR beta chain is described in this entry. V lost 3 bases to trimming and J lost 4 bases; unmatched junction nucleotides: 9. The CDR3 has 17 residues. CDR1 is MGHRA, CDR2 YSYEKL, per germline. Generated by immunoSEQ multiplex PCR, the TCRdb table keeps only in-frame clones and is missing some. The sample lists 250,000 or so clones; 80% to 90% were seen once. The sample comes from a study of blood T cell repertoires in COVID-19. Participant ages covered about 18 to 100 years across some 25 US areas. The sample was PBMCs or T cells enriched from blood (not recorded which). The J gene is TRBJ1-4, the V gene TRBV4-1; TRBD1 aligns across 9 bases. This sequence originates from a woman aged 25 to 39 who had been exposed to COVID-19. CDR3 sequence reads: CASSHGVGQGYNEKLFF. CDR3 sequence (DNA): TGCGCCAGCAGCCACGGAGTCGGACAGGGGTATAATGAAAAACTGTTTTTT.